These 25 T cell receptor beta chains were sequenced from one sample in a study of spatial heterogeneity in lung cancer. Via MiXCR, TCRdb re-called the 5' RACE reads, giving one row per CDR3 protein. The data show about 13,000 distinct CDR3 sequences, with about 3.8% seen just once and 35% to 55% held by the top ten. Noted time point: sample taken at primary tumor resection. The starting material was PBMCs, obtained at surgery. All receptors derive from a male donor with early-stage non-small cell lung cancer.

This clonotype has only a few counts. V usage is TRBV12-5 and J usage is TRBJ1-2; TRBD1 matches 8 bases. Losses at the gene ends were 6 bases for V and 5 bases for J; bases not matched to a gene: 8. The CDR3 extends over 14 amino acids. CDR1 LGHNT and CDR2 FRNRAP come from the germline V gene. The CDR3 here is CASGPAGTGYGYTF. For the CDR3, the DNA is TGTGCTAGTGGCCCAGCCGGGACAGGATATGGCTACACCTTC.

This clonotype occurred many times. The rearrangement joins TRBV16 to TRBJ1-1; 7 bases match TRBD1. The CDR3 covers 15 residues. Trimming at V came to 4 bases and at J to 5 bases, leaving 10 bases not matched to a gene. CDR1 and CDR2 from the germline V gene are KGHSY and FQNENV. The CDR3 sequence is CASSRGQARGTEAFF. CDR3 in DNA: TGTGCCAGCAGCCGCGGACAGGCCAGGGGTACTGAAGCTTTCTTT.

This clonotype appeared many times. This rearrangement joins TRBV6-5 to TRBJ1-2; D gene ambiguous. From germline, CDR1 is MNHEY and CDR2 SVGAGI. The CDR3 sequence is 15 residues long. Trimming took off 5 bases at V and 4 bases at J, with 17 bases between the two ends. Written as DNA, the CDR3 is TGTGCCAGCAGTACTGCCGGGGAACGGGGCTATGGCTACACCTTC. This encodes CASSTAGERGYGYTF.

This clonotype showed up many times. The chain links TRBV7-3 to TRBJ2-1; D not certain. The CDR3 totals 13 residues. Germline CDR1 reads SGHTA; CDR2 reads FQGTGA. Trimming shortened V by 5 bases and J by 6 bases, and 11 bases separated the two germline ends. CDR3 bases: TGTGCCAGCAGCCCCCCGGGCGGCAATGAGCAGTTCTTC. Protein product: CASSPPGGNEQFF.

This clonotype was seen repeatedly, ten times or more. The chain combines TRBV7-6 with TRBJ2-2; D not certain. CDR1 SGHVS and CDR2 FNYEAQ come from the germline V gene. The CDR3 has 13 residues. Trimming took 3 bases from V and 7 from J, leaving 9 bases between them. CDR3 bases: TGTGCCAGCAGCTTTCTGGCTGACGGGGAGCTGTTTTTT. This encodes CASSFLADGELFF.

This clonotype was seen at least ten times. The J gene is TRBJ2-5, the V gene TRBV7-3; D remains ambiguous. The CDR3 is 12 amino acids. V was trimmed by 2 bases and J by 2 bases, leaving 3 bases between them. CDR1 is SGHTA, CDR2 FQGTGA, per germline. The CDR3, as DNA: TGTGCCAGCAGCTTACGACAAGAGACCCAGTACTTC. Translating gives CASSLRQETQYF.

This clonotype was detected only a few times. This chain uses TRBV9 with TRBJ2-3; D remains unclear. V lost 0 bases and J 3 bases, leaving 5 bases between the germline ends. CDR1 and CDR2 (germline): SGDLS, YYNGEE. This CDR3 has 13 residues. The CDR3 region has the DNA TGTGCCAGCAGCGTAGCTACGACAGATACGCAGTATTTT. This encodes CASSVATTDTQYF. Variable domain in full (rest from reference TRBV9 and TRBJ2-3): DSGVTQTPKHLITATGQRVTLRCSPRSGDLSVYWYQQSLDQGLQFLIQYYNGEERAKGNILERFSAQQFPDLHSELNLSSLELGDSALYFCASSVATTDTQYFGPGTRLTVL.

About this clonotype: It may be a read error: a sequence one base away is much more abundant. This chain uses TRBV20-1 with TRBJ2-7; TRBD1 matches at 9 bases. The germline CDR1 and CDR2 sequences are DFQATT and SNEGSKA (reference sequence). The length of the CDR3 is 14 residues. CDR3 residues: CSARLDRGVYELYF. The CDR3 bases are TGCAGTGCTAGATTGGACAGGGGAGTATACGAGCTGTACTTC.

This clonotype was counted at least ten times. J is TRBJ2-1 and V is TRBV7-2; 7 bases are shared with TRBD1. The CDR3 consists of 13 residues. Germline V CDR1 and CDR2: SGHTA, FQGNSA. The CDR3 DNA follows: TGTGCAGGCGGACCATCAGGGGGCAATGAGCAGTTCTTC. Translation gives CAGGPSGGNEQFF.

This chain connects TRBV20-1 to TRBJ2-3, with a possible D match to TRBD2 (5 bases). V was cut by 5 bases and J by 8 bases, with 11 bases left in between. This CDR3 has 11 residues. Germline V gene data show CDR1 as DFQATT and CDR2 as SNEGSKA (reference sequence). The CDR3 sequence: CSAPRAGTQYF. The CDR3, as DNA: TGCAGTGCTCCCCGGGCGGGTACGCAGTATTTT.

The table lists this clonotype with a few counts. This chain connects TRBV11-2 to TRBJ1-1, with no clear D. CDR3 size: 13 residues. The germline V gene has CDR1 SGHAT and CDR2 FQNNGV. The ends were cut back, 3 bases at V and 0 bases at J, with 5 bases in the middle. As DNA, the CDR3 is TGTGCCAGCAGCTTCAATATGAACACTGAAGCTTTCTTT. Amino acids: CASSFNMNTEAFF.

This clonotype was seen ten or more times. J is TRBJ2-1 and V is TRBV11-3; D is unclear. The CDR3 covers 13 residues. Deletions cut 1 base from V and 6 bases from J, with 7 bases between. CDR1 is SGHNT, CDR2 YENEEA, per germline. The CDR3 DNA is TGTGCCAGCAGCTTAGGGACGGGCAATGAGCAGTTCTTC. Its protein is CASSLGTGNEQFF.

This clonotype appeared many times. The rearrangement links TRBV27 to TRBJ1-6, with TRBD1 identical over 8 bases. V dropped 6 bases and J dropped 6; count of bases not matched to a gene: 7. Germline V gene lookup returns CDR1 MNHEY and CDR2 SMNVEV (reference sequence). This CDR3 is built from 15 residues. The DNA for the CDR3 is TGTGCCAGCAGAATGGGGACAGGCTCTAATTCACCCCTCCACTTT. Its translation is CASRMGTGSNSPLHF.

By share of the sample, this clonotype is medium-sized. The CDR3 nucleotides read TGTGCCAGCAGCCTGGACAGGGGAGAGACCCAGTACTTC. Translation: CASSLDRGETQYF. This sequence joins TRBV7-8 and TRBJ2-5; the match to TRBD1 covers 9 bases. V lost 5 bases, J lost 4 bases, and 2 bases stayed unmatched. In germline, CDR1 is SGHVS, CDR2 FQNEAQ. This CDR3 is built from 13 residues.

This clonotype was recorded many times. This chain uses TRBV5-6 with TRBJ2-1, with TRBD1 matching 8 bases. The V and J ends lost 3 bases and 4 bases, in that order; junction bases with no gene match: 3. In germline, CDR1 is SGHDT, CDR2 YYEEEE. The CDR3 totals 14 residues. CDR3 nucleotides: TGTGCCAGCAGCTCCGGGACAGGATACAATGAGCAGTTCTTC. Translating it yields CASSSGTGYNEQFF.

This clonotype is judged medium-sized. V and J are TRBV23-1 and TRBJ2-6, with 8 positions matching TRBD1. TRBV23-1 is identified as an open reading frame with a role that is uncertain. The junction had 16 bases not matched to a gene; V was cut back by 6 bases and J by 0 bases. The CDR3 consists of 20 residues. The CDR3 loop is CASSRPGTGFEGSGANVLTF. The CDR3 region has the DNA TGCGCCAGCAGCCGTCCCGGGACAGGCTTTGAGGGCTCTGGGGCCAACGTCCTGACTTTC.

The rearrangement joins TRBV5-4 to TRBJ2-1, with 13 nucleotides matching TRBD2. The germline V gene encodes CDR1 SGHNT and CDR2 YYREEE (reference sequence). This CDR3 is built from 16 residues. V dropped 4 bases and J dropped 5; count of bases not matched to a gene: 6. Here the CDR3 DNA reads TGTGCCAGCAGCCCCGGGACTAGCGGGATGAACAATGAGCAGTTCTTC. This encodes CASSPGTSGMNNEQFF.

This clonotype was observed many times. The chain uses TRBV7-2 and TRBJ1-1; D gene uncertain. The germline V gene has CDR1 SGHTA and CDR2 FQGNSA. V lost 2 bases to trimming and J lost 5 bases, with 9 bases between them. CDR3 length: 13 residues. CDR3 coding DNA: TGTGCCAGCAGCTTAACTCCAAGGACTGAAGCTTTCTTT. Its protein is CASSLTPRTEAFF.

This clonotype was picked up many times. The chain is built from TRBV20-1 and TRBJ2-1; 9 bases match TRBD2. Trimming at V came to 3 bases and at J to 8 bases, leaving 11 bases not matched to a gene. The CDR3 loop spans 15 amino acids. In germline, CDR1 is DFQATT, CDR2 SNEGSKA (reference sequence). CDR3 region: CSARLAGLPQDEQFF. The CDR3 bases are TGCAGTGCTAGGCTAGCGGGATTACCTCAAGATGAGCAGTTCTTC.

This clonotype was seen repeatedly, ten times or more. The rearrangement links TRBV3-1 to TRBJ1-2; D not resolved. This CDR3 contains 15 residues. The germline V gene encodes CDR1 LGHDT and CDR2 YNNKEL (reference sequence). V was shortened by 5 bases and J by 8 bases, with 21 bases between the two germline ends. CDR3 sequence reads: CASSYGVVPTGGYTF. CDR3 sequence (DNA): TGTGCCAGCAGCTACGGGGTTGTGCCCACCGGAGGCTACACCTTC.

Relative to its sample, this clonotype is medium-sized (0.01 to 0.1%). V is TRBV4-1 and J is TRBJ2-2; 7 positions match TRBD1. This CDR3 is 15 amino acids long. Per the germline V gene, CDR1 is MGHRA and CDR2 is YSYEKL. The V and J ends lost 4 bases and 7 bases, in that order; junction bases with no gene match: 9. Here the CDR3 reads CASSRGEGAIGELFF. CDR3 nucleotides: TGCGCCAGCAGCCGAGGCGAGGGGGCCATCGGGGAGCTGTTTTTT.

This clonotype was found a few times. This chain connects TRBV5-1 to TRBJ2-1; 8 bases agree with TRBD2. The V segment lost 4 bases and the J segment 6 bases; nucleotides outside the gene matches: 9. Germline loops: CDR1 SGHRS, CDR2 YFSETQ. The CDR3 has 15 amino acids. CDR3 nucleotides: TGCGCCAGCAGCCCTCTCTCGGGAGGGCCCAATGAGCAGTTCTTC. Its protein product is CASSPLSGGPNEQFF.

This clonotype was counted at least ten times. This chain uses TRBV29-1 with TRBJ2-7, with 11 bases lining up with TRBD2. The CDR3 contains 13 residues. The germline gives CDR1 SQVTM, CDR2 ANQGSEA. The junction had 8 bases not matched to a gene; V was cut back by 7 bases and J by 6 bases. The CDR3 here is CSAIAGGASEQYF. DNA for the CDR3: TGCAGCGCTATAGCGGGAGGGGCCTCCGAGCAGTACTTC.

At least ten counts were recorded for this clonotype. CDR3 sequence reads: CASSLTRGPQTQYF. The CDR3 DNA is TGTGCCAGCAGCTTAACGCGGGGCCCCCAGACCCAGTACTTC. V is TRBV7-2 and J is TRBJ2-5; a weak D match, TRBD2 (6 bases). Trimming cost V 2 bases and J 6 bases, with 13 bases left between them. The CDR3 covers 14 residues. CDR1 is SGHTA, CDR2 FQGNSA, per germline.

The sample holds many counts of this clonotype. This chain joins TRBV6-5 and TRBJ1-2, with D hard to call. Germline values: CDR1 MNHEY, CDR2 SVGAGI. The CDR3 is 13 residues long. In nucleotides, the CDR3 is TGTGCAGCCGGGGAGCACCCTCACTATGGCTACACCTTC. Protein product: CAAGEHPHYGYTF.